Shown below are 5 T cell receptor beta chains from a single sample sequenced in a study of T cell responses to AZD1222 COVID-19 vaccine (dated by TCRdb to the early 2020s). The time point label here, explained by the study, means: baseline before first vaccination. The treatment or condition label on this specimen signifies: meningococcal conjugate vaccine given as trial control. Library prep was done by the immunoSEQ multiplex PCR assay. The clones in this table, taken by TCRdb from immuneACCESS, are in-frame only. Not every clone is retained; where verified, under half of the shortfall comes from an unresolved V gene, and the cause of the rest is unknown. The sample table holds about 100,000 clones, of which around 87% were seen once. Just over 4% of the sample is held by the ten biggest clonotypes. The input for sequencing was peripheral blood, taken on day 0 of MenACWY control vaccination. Receptor source: an adult in good health.

The gene calls are TRBV29-1 and TRBJ1-4; D unclear. V was trimmed by 4 bases and J by 7 bases, leaving 13 bases between them. This CDR3 region has 13 residues. The germline V gene encodes CDR1 SQVTM and CDR2 ANQGSEA. Here the CDR3 reads CSVGAWGSEKLFF. The CDR3, as DNA: TGCAGCGTTGGTGCCTGGGGTTCTGAAAAACTGTTTTTT.

The CDR3, as DNA: TGTGCCAGCAGTATTTTTGCTAGGTCGGCATCAGAGACCCAGTACTTC. Translated, it gives CASSIFARSASETQYF. This sequence joins TRBV27 and TRBJ2-5, with unresolved D. V lost 5 bases, J lost 4 bases, and 20 bases lay in between. The CDR3 has 16 residues. Germline CDR1 and CDR2: MNHEY and SMNVEV (reference sequence).

This chain uses TRBV4-3 with TRBJ1-4; no clear D. V was clipped by 5 bases and J by 4 bases, with 11 bases between them. Per germline, CDR1 LGHNA and CDR2 YSLEER. The CDR3 is 14 amino acids. CDR3 in DNA: TGCGCCAGCAGCGATAAGAACTTTAATGAAAAACTGTTTTTT. Protein: CASSDKNFNEKLFF.

This clone occurred a few times. The V call is TRBV18, the J call TRBJ2-1; D is uncertain. This CDR3 contains 14 residues. Deletions cut 6 bases from V and 2 bases from J, with 11 bases between. The V gene's germline CDR1 is KGHSH and CDR2 LQKENI. CDR3 sequence: CASSLGAPYNEQFF. The CDR3 bases are TGTGCCAGCTCTCTAGGAGCCCCCTACAATGAGCAGTTCTTC.

The J gene is TRBJ2-4, the V gene TRBV20-1; D possibly matches TRBD1 or TRBD2 (5 bases each). This CDR3 has 13 amino acids. CDR1 DFQATT and CDR2 SNEGSKA come from the germline V gene (reference sequence). Trimming removed 3 bases at V and 4 bases at J, with 10 bases between. The CDR3 DNA follows: TGCAGTGCTAGTGCATGGGGGAAAAACATTCAGTACTTC. As protein: CSASAWGKNIQYF.